The 26 T cell receptor beta chains presented below share a single source sample, sequenced in a study of graft-versus-host responses after intestinal transplantation. The protocol was immunoSEQ multiplex PCR, while the TCRdb copy is restricted to in-frame clones and leaves out a portion. The sample contains more than 90,000 clones, 90% to 95% of which appear only once. For these TCRs, the target antigens are not known. The sequencing here drew on unstimulated CD8+ T cells sorted from spleen or lymph node cells, taken before transplant. Receptors originate from a human donor who was the organ donor for an intestinal transplant.

The genes are TRBV7-6 and TRBJ2-1; TRBD1 is a possible D gene (7 bases). This CDR3 spans 14 amino acids. Trimming removed 4 bases from V and 1 base from J, with 8 bases in between. From germline, CDR1 is SGHVS and CDR2 FNYEAQ. The CDR3 bases are TGTGCCAGCAGCTCAGGGGGGTCCTACAATGAGCAGTTCTTC. Translation: CASSSGGSYNEQFF.

The rearrangement links TRBV28 to TRBJ1-1; D ambiguous. V lost 7 bases and J lost 0, with 9 bases in between. The CDR3 is 13 amino acids. CDR1 is MDHEN, CDR2 SYDVKM, per germline. The CDR3 DNA is TGTGCCAGCAAGGACCTATTGAACACTGAAGCTTTCTTT. Protein product: CASKDLLNTEAFF.

This rearrangement joins TRBV7-9 to TRBJ2-1; 7 nucleotides match TRBD2. CDR3 length: 15 residues. From germline, CDR1 is SEHNR and CDR2 FQNEAQ (reference sequence). The J segment lost 4 bases and the V segment lost 4 bases, leaving 7 bases of the junction unmatched. CDR3 DNA: TGTGCCAGCAGCTCCGAGACTAGCCGTTACAATGAGCAGTTCTTC. It yields the protein CASSSETSRYNEQFF.

The chain is built from TRBV4-1 and TRBJ1-3; D call uncertain. This CDR3 spans 15 amino acids. The germline V gene has CDR1 MGHRA and CDR2 YSYEKL. Trimming removed 0 bases at V and 4 bases at J, with 10 bases between. The CDR3 DNA reads TGCGCCAGCAGCCAAGAGGAGGCGCCCGGAAACACCATATATTTT. It specifies CASSQEEAPGNTIYF.

The chain uses TRBV11-2 and TRBJ2-3; D gene unclear. This CDR3 has 12 amino acids. The V end lost 4 bases, the J end lost 2 bases, and 4 bases lay between the germline ends. Germline V gene sequence: CDR1 SGHAT, CDR2 FQNNGV. The CDR3 sequence: CASSWLTDTQYF. CDR3 nucleotide sequence: TGTGCCAGCAGCTGGCTCACAGATACGCAGTATTTT.

The chain employs TRBV19 and TRBJ2-2; the D gene is possibly TRBD2 (5 bases). V gave up 5 bases and J gave up 1 base, with 8 bases separating them. The CDR3 totals 14 residues. Germline CDR1 reads LNHDA; CDR2 reads SQIVND (reference sequence). CDR3: CASSHGLNTGELFF. CDR3 sequence (DNA): TGTGCCAGTAGTCACGGACTGAACACCGGGGAGCTGTTTTTT.

The chain combines TRBV30 with TRBJ2-1, with 9 bases lining up with TRBD2. The CDR3 spans 13 residues. CDR1 GTSNPN and CDR2 SVGIG come from the germline V gene (reference sequence). The J segment lost 7 bases and the V segment lost 3 bases, leaving 4 bases of the junction unmatched. CDR3 protein: CAWRLAGRNEQFF. The CDR3 bases are TGTGCCTGGAGGCTAGCGGGAAGGAATGAGCAGTTCTTC.

J is TRBJ1-4 and V is TRBV4-3; D ambiguous. The germline CDR1 and CDR2 sequences are LGHNA and YSLEER. This CDR3 has 18 amino acids. Trimming removed 1 base from V and 5 bases from J, with 20 bases in between. In nucleotides, the CDR3 is TGCGCCAGCAGCCAAGCAATTATGGCCACAGCGAAGAATGAAAAACTGTTTTTT. It is translated as CASSQAIMATAKNEKLFF.

V and J are TRBV29-1 and TRBJ1-1; perhaps TRBD1 as D (5 bases). CDR1 and CDR2 from the germline V gene are SQVTM and ANQGSEA. Trimming stripped 5 bases from V and 6 bases from J, with 10 bases between. The CDR3 totals 11 residues. The CDR3 here is CSVYRGAEAFF. The CDR3 DNA is TGCAGCGTTTATAGGGGCGCTGAAGCTTTCTTT.

The chain combines TRBV4-1 with TRBJ2-1, with 7 nucleotides matching TRBD2. Germline values: CDR1 MGHRA, CDR2 YSYEKL. J lost 4 bases, V lost 1 base, and 10 bases had no gene match. This CDR3 has 17 residues. DNA of the CDR3: TGCGCCAGCAGCCAAGGATCCCCGGGACTAATATACAATGAGCAGTTCTTC. Translating gives CASSQGSPGLIYNEQFF.

The chain recombines TRBV15 with TRBJ2-3; no firm D call. Germline assignment: CDR1 LNHNV and CDR2 YYDKDF (reference sequence). Trimming pared 2 bases from V and 2 bases from J, leaving 11 bases between. There are 15 residues in the CDR3. In DNA form, the CDR3 reads TGTGCCACCAGCAGACGACTTCAAGTCACAGATACGCAGTATTTT. It specifies CATSRRLQVTDTQYF.

This rearrangement joins TRBV7-9 to TRBJ2-7; 9 bases fit TRBD2. Looked up from germline, CDR1 is SEHNR and CDR2 is FQNEAQ (reference sequence). V dropped 5 bases and J dropped 7; count of bases not matched to a gene: 15. This CDR3 has 16 amino acids. CDR3 sequence reads: CASSQVRLADRGEQYF. CDR3 DNA sequence: TGTGCCAGCAGCCAAGTGAGACTAGCGGATCGGGGGGAGCAGTACTTC.

The CDR3 spells CASSLAPDQETQYF. CDR3 in DNA: TGTGCCAGCAGCTTAGCGCCGGACCAAGAGACCCAGTACTTC. The V gene is TRBV11-2, the J gene TRBJ2-5; D gene unclear. The CDR3 runs to 14 residues. The V end lost 1 base, the J end lost 0 bases, and 6 bases lay between the germline ends. The germline V gene has CDR1 SGHAT and CDR2 FQNNGV.

This chain uses TRBV7-9 with TRBJ2-5; TRBD1 is a possible D gene (6 bases). The V gene's germline CDR1 is SEHNR and CDR2 FQNEAQ (reference sequence). V was cut by 7 bases and J by 0 bases, with 12 bases left in between. CDR3 size: 14 residues. CDR3 sequence: CASNPGHNQETQYF. The CDR3 DNA is TGTGCCAGCAACCCGGGACACAACCAAGAGACCCAGTACTTC.

This chain uses TRBV27 with TRBJ2-7, with D uncertain. Germline V gene sequence: CDR1 MNHEY, CDR2 SMNVEV (reference sequence). The CDR3 has 14 residues. Deletions cut 5 bases from V and 0 bases from J, with 11 bases between. The CDR3 coding sequence is TGTGCCAGCAGTATCTCTGGGTACTCCTACGAGCAGTACTTC. It is translated as CASSISGYSYEQYF.

This chain connects TRBV28 to TRBJ1-5; D call uncertain. Germline V lookup: CDR1 MDHEN, CDR2 SYDVKM. Trimming stripped 1 base from V and 0 bases from J, with 7 bases between. This CDR3 comprises 15 residues. The CDR3 is CASSLYHDSNQPQHF. The CDR3 DNA sequence: TGTGCCAGCAGTTTATACCATGATAGCAATCAGCCCCAGCATTTT.

The V and J genes are TRBV7-6 and TRBJ2-3; 9 nucleotides align to TRBD2. CDR1 SGHVS and CDR2 FNYEAQ come from the germline V gene. V was clipped by 1 base and J by 3 bases; unmatched bases: 17. The CDR3 spans 20 residues. CDR3 region: CASSLVLRGGRALWTDTQYF. DNA for the CDR3: TGTGCCAGCAGCTTAGTTCTACGGGGCGGGAGGGCACTGTGGACAGATACGCAGTATTTT. The full variable domain, completed using reference TRBV7-6 and TRBJ2-3, is GAGVSQSPRYKVTKRGQDVALRCDPISGHVSLYWYRQALGQGPEFLTYFNYEAQQDKSGLPNDRFSAERPEGSISTLTIQRTEQRDSAMYRCASSLVLRGGRALWTDTQYFGPGTRLTVL.

This chain connects TRBV27 to TRBJ2-7; D perhaps matches TRBD1 (5 bases). Germline-derived CDR1 and CDR2 are MNHEY and SMNVEV (reference sequence). V dropped 2 bases and J dropped 4 bases, with 6 bases sitting between them. The CDR3 length is 12 residues. In DNA, the CDR3 is TGTGCCAGCAGTTTACAGGGTTACGAGCAGTACTTC. Translating it yields CASSLQGYEQYF.

This rearrangement joins TRBV19 to TRBJ2-1; 7 bases are shared with TRBD2. With V trimmed by 1 base and J by 5 bases, 5 bases remained unmatched. This CDR3 is 15 amino acids long. Germline CDR1 LNHDA, CDR2 SQIVND (reference sequence). The CDR3 DNA sequence: TGTGCCAGTAGTATAGTACAGCGGGAAGACAATGAGCAGTTCTTC. This translates into CASSIVQREDNEQFF.

This chain joins TRBV6-1 and TRBJ2-3; 8 nucleotides match TRBD1. The CDR3 totals 15 residues. The germline CDR1 and CDR2 sequences are MNHNS and SASEGT. J was trimmed by 1 base and V by 0 bases; bases with no gene match: 0. The DNA of the CDR3 is TGTGCCAGCAGTGAAGCGACAGGGGGCACAGATACGCAGTATTTT. This sequence encodes CASSEATGGTDTQYF.

The J gene is TRBJ2-7, the V gene TRBV6-1, with TRBD1 as a possible D gene (5 bases). This CDR3 comprises 15 residues. Per the germline V gene, CDR1 is MNHNS and CDR2 is SASEGT. V was cut by 4 bases and J by 2 bases, with 15 bases left in between. CDR3 sequence: CASSVSRAETYEQYF. The CDR3 nucleotides are TGTGCCAGCAGTGTATCCAGGGCAGAGACCTACGAGCAGTACTTC.

The chain is built from TRBV28 and TRBJ1-5; the D gene is possibly TRBD1 (5 bases). The V and J ends lost 4 bases and 7 bases respectively, with 11 bases between them. CDR3 length: 13 residues. Germline V gene data show CDR1 as MDHEN and CDR2 as SYDVKM. CDR3 DNA sequence: TGTGCCAGCAGTTCGCCCAGGGCCCAGCCCCAGCATTTT. The encoded protein is CASSSPRAQPQHF.

This clone was seen only a few times. This chain uses TRBV5-4 with TRBJ2-1; 13 bases map to TRBD2. The CDR3 length is 15 residues. V shed 4 bases and J 8 bases; nucleotides not matched to a gene: 6. Germline CDR1 and CDR2: SGHNT and YYREEE (reference sequence). The chain's CDR3 is CASSSTSGGADEQFF. CDR3 in DNA: TGTGCCAGCAGCAGTACTAGCGGGGGGGCCGATGAGCAGTTCTTC.

CDR3 DNA sequence: TGTGCCAGCAGCCCGACAGACTACTACGAGCAGTACTTC. Translating it yields CASSPTDYYEQYF. This rearrangement joins TRBV6-1 to TRBJ2-5, with D perhaps matching TRBD1 or TRBD2 (5 bases each). The tail of the sequence fits TRBJ2-7 better, so the J call may be wrong. The CDR3 has 13 amino acids. Germline V gene lookup returns CDR1 MNHNS and CDR2 SASEGT.

The V call is TRBV19, the J call TRBJ1-2; TRBD1 matches 7 bases. The junction had 11 bases not matched to a gene; V was cut back by 5 bases and J by 5 bases. The CDR3 runs 15 residues. Germline assignment: CDR1 LNHDA and CDR2 SQIVND (reference sequence). In DNA, the CDR3 is TGTGCCAGTAGTGAGGACGGGACAGAACTTTATGGCTACACCTTC. This codes for CASSEDGTELYGYTF.

This chain links TRBV28 with TRBJ2-1; D unresolved. The V and J ends lost 3 bases and 10 bases respectively, with 16 bases between them. CDR3 length: 14 residues. CDR1 and CDR2 (germline): MDHEN, SYDVKM. CDR3 protein: CASSLAAIPWEQFF. The DNA of the CDR3 is TGTGCCAGCAGTTTGGCTGCGATCCCATGGGAGCAGTTCTTC.